These 28 T cell receptor beta chains share one sample of origin, sequenced in a study of shared clonotypes between healthy human individuals. TCRdb's copy holds only in-frame clones and misses some; the assay was immunoSEQ multiplex PCR. The sample records some 350,000 clones, approximately 79% being singletons. The sequencing input was memory CD4+ T cells sorted from blood. Indicated subset: CD45RA-negative fraction. These receptor sequences come from a man between 25 and 39 years old in good health.

The chain links TRBV27 to TRBJ2-1; TRBD2 agrees at 8 bases. Germline V gives CDR1 MNHEY, CDR2 SMNVEV (reference sequence). CDR3 length: 15 amino acids. The V and J ends lost 8 bases and 4 bases, in that order; junction bases with no gene match: 10. Here the CDR3 reads CASWPAGAVYNEQFF. CDR3 sequence (DNA): TGTGCCAGCTGGCCAGCGGGAGCCGTTTACAATGAGCAGTTCTTC.

This sequence joins TRBV12-5 and TRBJ2-5; 11 nucleotides match TRBD2. The CDR3 extends over 14 amino acids. V gave up 8 bases and J gave up 6 bases; unmatched junction bases: 8. Germline V gene data show CDR1 as LGHNT and CDR2 as FRNRAP. The DNA for the CDR3 is TGTGCTAGTACTAGCGGGAGCGTCGGTCAGACCCAGTACTTC. It specifies CASTSGSVGQTQYF. The whole variable domain, remainder taken from reference TRBV12-5 and TRBJ2-5, is DARVTQTPRHKVTEMGQEVTMRCQPILGHNTVFWYRQTMMQGLELLAYFRNRAPLDDSGMPKDRFSAEMPDATLATLKIQPSEPRDSAVYFCASTSGSVGQTQYFGPGTRLLVL.

This sequence joins TRBV28 and TRBJ2-5; the match to TRBD1 covers 9 bases. The germline CDR1 and CDR2 sequences are MDHEN and SYDVKM. Trimming at V came to 7 bases and at J to 4 bases, leaving 10 bases not matched to a gene. The CDR3 loop spans 15 amino acids. This CDR3 is CASTAGTGFGETQYF. Written as DNA, the CDR3 is TGTGCCAGCACGGCTGGGACAGGGTTTGGAGAGACCCAGTACTTC.

The chain uses TRBV5-6 and TRBJ1-5; D perhaps matches TRBD1 (5 bases). The germline V gene has CDR1 SGHDT and CDR2 YYEEEE. Between the trimmed V and J ends, which lost 0 bases and 0 bases, there was a span of 7 bases. The CDR3 length is 15 residues. The CDR3 region has the DNA TGTGCCAGCAGCTTGGAGGGGTATAGCAATCAGCCCCAGCATTTT. Translation: CASSLEGYSNQPQHF. Together with reference TRBV5-6 and TRBJ1-5, the CDR3 gives the full variable domain: DAGVTQSPTHLIKTRGQQVTLRCSPKSGHDTVSWYQQALGQGPQFIFQYYEEEERQRGNFPDRFSGHQFPNYSSELNVNALLLGDSALYLCASSLEGYSNQPQHFGDGTRLSIL.

The genes are TRBV7-9 and TRBJ2-3, with D unclear. CDR1 SEHNR and CDR2 FQNEAQ come from the germline V gene (reference sequence). The CDR3 extends over 13 amino acids. Trimming removed 5 bases at V and 2 bases at J, with 8 bases between. CDR3 coding DNA: TGTGCCAGCAGCCCCCCCGACACAGATACGCAGTATTTT. Amino acid sequence: CASSPPDTDTQYF.

The rearrangement uses TRBV21-1 and TRBJ2-2; the table's TRBD1 call for D was not verified on the DNA. TRBV21-1 is shown as a pseudogene. The CDR3 is 23 amino acids. In nucleotides, the CDR3 is TGTGCCAGCAGCAAGGGATGGCGAAAGGAAGTCGGGACAGGTGAAACAATCACCGGGGAGCTGTTTTTT. This gives the protein CASSKGWRKEVGTGETITGELFF.

The rearrangement joins TRBV9 to TRBJ2-7, with D unclear. This CDR3 has 14 amino acids. Germline CDR1 reads SGDLS; CDR2 reads YYNGEE. Trimming cost V 1 base and J 1 base, with 9 bases left between them. The CDR3 region is CASSVRTRSYEQYF. The CDR3 DNA is TGTGCCAGCAGCGTACGGACCCGTTCCTACGAGCAGTACTTC.

The chain is built from TRBV9 and TRBJ1-3, with no clear D. The CDR3 is made up of 16 amino acids. V was pared by 4 bases and J by 0 bases, with 14 bases between. Germline V CDR1 and CDR2: SGDLS, YYNGEE. The CDR3 protein is CASSITNRASGNTIYF. The CDR3 nucleotides read TGTGCCAGCAGCATAACCAACCGGGCCTCTGGAAACACCATATATTTT.

In this sample, this clone turned up many times. The chain has TRBV18 and TRBJ1-2, with 9 bases aligning to TRBD1. Trimming at V came to 5 bases and at J to 6 bases, leaving 7 bases not matched to a gene. Per germline, CDR1 KGHSH and CDR2 LQKENI. The CDR3 length is 14 residues. CDR3: CASSSQQGAHGYTF. CDR3 in DNA: TGTGCCAGCTCATCCCAACAGGGGGCCCATGGCTACACCTTC.

This clone was detected ten times or more. The rearrangement uses TRBV5-5 and TRBJ2-7; D is ambiguous. There are 13 residues in the CDR3. Trimming left V 0 bases short and J 3 bases short, with 7 bases between. CDR1 is SGHKS and CDR2 is YYEKEE in the germline V gene (reference sequence). The CDR3 sequence is CASSLAVDYEQYF. The CDR3 DNA reads as TGTGCCAGCAGCTTGGCGGTAGACTACGAGCAGTACTTC. The complete variable domain, with remaining parts taken from reference TRBV5-5 and TRBJ2-7, reads DAGVTQSPTHLIKTRGQQVTLRCSPISGHKSVSWYQQVLGQGPQFIFQYYEKEERGRGNFPDRFSARQFPNYSSELNVNALLLGDSALYLCASSLAVDYEQYFGPGTRLTVT.

The chain joins TRBV4-2 to TRBJ2-5; unclear D gene. Germline CDR1 and CDR2: LGHNA and YNFKEQ. V lost 3 bases, J lost 3 bases, and 20 bases lay in between. This CDR3 comprises 17 residues. The DNA of the CDR3 is TGTGCCAGCAGCCAGGCCCTTATAGTAGACCAAAAAGAGACCCAGTACTTC. Protein sequence: CASSQALIVDQKETQYF.

This chain joins TRBV19 and TRBJ2-2; TRBD1 matches at 10 bases. The CDR3 sequence is 15 residues long. Germline-derived CDR1 and CDR2 are LNHDA and SQIVND (reference sequence). Unmatched junction bases numbered 7, after V lost 6 bases and J lost 6 bases. The CDR3: CASRGDRGRAGELFF. CDR3 bases: TGTGCCAGTAGAGGCGACAGGGGGCGCGCCGGGGAGCTGTTTTTT.

This clone was recorded only once. The rearrangement uses TRBV5-1 and TRBJ2-1, with 10 bases identical to TRBD1. J lost 7 bases, V lost 0 bases, and 10 bases had no gene match. Germline CDR1 is SGHRS and CDR2 is YFSETQ. This CDR3 comprises 17 residues. The CDR3 loop is CASSLAPPGQGGNEQFF. The CDR3 DNA reads TGCGCCAGCAGCTTGGCTCCACCTGGACAGGGGGGGAATGAGCAGTTCTTC.

This sequence joins TRBV5-4 and TRBJ2-1; maybe TRBD1 (5 bases). This CDR3 comprises 13 residues. The V and J ends lost 5 bases and 0 bases respectively, with 6 bases between them. From germline, CDR1 is SGHNT and CDR2 YYREEE (reference sequence). The CDR3 DNA reads as TGTGCCAGCAGGGACAACTCCTACAATGAGCAGTTCTTC. Its translation: CASRDNSYNEQFF. The variable domain in full, completed from reference TRBV5-4 and TRBJ2-1, reads ETGVTQSPTHLIKTRGQQVTLRCSSQSGHNTVSWYQQALGQGPQFIFQYYREEENGRGNFPPRFSGLQFPNYSSELNVNALELDDSALYLCASRDNSYNEQFFGPGTRLTVL.

The CDR3 is CASSEQGSRQETQYF. The CDR3 DNA is TGTGCCAGCAGTGAACAGGGGTCTCGGCAAGAGACCCAGTACTTC. The V gene is TRBV25-1, the J gene TRBJ2-5; D is perhaps TRBD1 (6 bases). The germline CDR1 and CDR2 sequences are MGHDK and SYGVNS. Trimming left V 2 bases short and J 2 bases short, with 12 bases between. This CDR3 contains 15 residues.

The rearrangement uses TRBV7-6 and TRBJ2-1; 10 bases match TRBD2. The ends lost 5 bases at V and 7 bases at J; junction bases unmatched: 8. The germline V gene encodes CDR1 SGHVS and CDR2 FNYEAQ. The CDR3 length is 15 residues. The chain's CDR3 is CASSLGSSGSNEQFF. In DNA, the CDR3 is TGTGCCAGCAGCCTCGGGTCTAGCGGGAGTAATGAGCAGTTCTTC. The entire variable domain, with the rest obtained from reference TRBV7-6 and TRBJ2-1, is as follows: GAGVSQSPRYKVTKRGQDVALRCDPISGHVSLYWYRQALGQGPEFLTYFNYEAQQDKSGLPNDRFSAERPEGSISTLTIQRTEQRDSAMYRCASSLGSSGSNEQFFGPGTRLTVL.

The V call is TRBV28, the J call TRBJ1-2; TRBD1 matches 7 bases. Germline V CDR1 and CDR2: MDHEN, SYDVKM. V lost 3 bases, J lost 8 bases, and 9 bases stayed unmatched. This CDR3 region has 14 residues. In nucleotides, the CDR3 is TGTGCCAGCAGTTTGGCGACAGGGTTTCGGGGCTACACCTTC. This gives the protein CASSLATGFRGYTF.

V usage is TRBV28 and J usage is TRBJ1-1; D not certain. Looked up from germline, CDR1 is MDHEN and CDR2 is SYDVKM. The V gene lost 2 bases and the J gene lost 0 bases, with 7 bases spanning the gap. This CDR3 region has 14 residues. In DNA form, the CDR3 reads TGTGCCAGCAGTTTAGTGCAGATGAACACTGAAGCTTTCTTT. It yields the protein CASSLVQMNTEAFF.

The CDR3 spells CASRNTRLNYNEQFF. CDR3 nucleotide sequence: TGCGCCAGCAGGAATACCAGGCTGAATTACAATGAGCAGTTCTTC. V usage is TRBV5-1 and J usage is TRBJ2-1; no firm D call. The V and J ends lost 5 bases and 4 bases respectively, with 16 bases between them. Germline CDR1 reads SGHRS; CDR2 reads YFSETQ. This CDR3 spans 15 amino acids. Complete variable domain (other parts from reference TRBV5-1 and TRBJ2-1): KAGVTQTPRYLIKTRGQQVTLSCSPISGHRSVSWYQQTPGQGLQFLFEYFSETQRNKGNFPGRFSGRQFSNSRSEMNVSTLELGDSALYLCASRNTRLNYNEQFFGPGTRLTVL.

The rearrangement uses TRBV11-2 and TRBJ2-1; TRBD2 agrees at 7 bases. The CDR3 contains 17 residues. V shed 6 bases and J 0 bases; nucleotides not matched to a gene: 11. Germline lookup yields CDR1 SGHAT and CDR2 FQNNGV. For the CDR3, the DNA is TGTGCCAGCAGTTTTACCCCCCGGACTAGCTCCTACAATGAGCAGTTCTTC. Translation: CASSFTPRTSSYNEQFF.

CDR3 nucleotide sequence: TGTGCCAGCAGCCAAGACCGGGGTTTGTATTCACCCCTCCACTTT. It codes for CASSQDRGLYSPLHF. V gene TRBV14 combines with J gene TRBJ1-6, with D hard to call. CDR1 is SGHDN, CDR2 FVKESK, per germline. The ends were cut back, 0 bases at V and 8 bases at J, with 11 bases in the middle. The CDR3 is made up of 15 amino acids.

This clone was seen more than once but under ten times. CDR3 protein: CSVQGGVDYNEQFF. The CDR3 DNA follows: TGCAGCGTTCAGGGTGGTGTGGATTACAATGAGCAGTTCTTC. This chain links TRBV29-1 with TRBJ2-1; perhaps TRBD1 as D (5 bases). The germline V and J ends were trimmed by 5 bases and 4 bases, with 15 bases remaining between them. The germline V gene encodes CDR1 SQVTM and CDR2 ANQGSEA. There are 14 residues in the CDR3.

The CDR3 sequence: CAISEVLEVHEQYF. The CDR3 DNA reads TGTGCCATCAGTGAGGTTCTAGAGGTCCACGAGCAGTACTTC. V usage is TRBV10-3 and J usage is TRBJ2-7, with D unresolved. CDR3 size: 14 residues. The germline gives CDR1 ENHRY, CDR2 SYGVKD. V lost 2 bases to trimming and J lost 5 bases, with 13 bases between them.

The chain has TRBV19 and TRBJ2-1; 11 bases line up with TRBD2. Trimming at V came to 5 bases and at J to 8 bases, leaving 17 bases not matched to a gene. The CDR3 sequence is 18 residues long. Germline CDR1 is LNHDA and CDR2 is SQIVND (reference sequence). The CDR3 DNA is TGTGCCAGTAGTCCAAGGGGGAAGCTAGCGGGAGGTAGTCATGAGCAGTTCTTC. The encoded protein is CASSPRGKLAGGSHEQFF.

The chain is built from TRBV5-4 and TRBJ2-1; 13 positions agree with TRBD2. Trimming at V came to 4 bases and at J to 6 bases, leaving 10 bases not matched to a gene. The CDR3 runs 17 residues. Germline V gene data show CDR1 as SGHNT and CDR2 as YYREEE (reference sequence). The CDR3 protein is CASSLGTSGRAINEQFF. The CDR3 DNA reads as TGTGCCAGCAGCCTGGGAACTAGCGGGAGGGCTATCAATGAGCAGTTCTTC.

Ten or more counts support this clone. The V call is TRBV6-5, the J call TRBJ2-3; tentatively, D is TRBD1 (5 bases). Trimming removed 0 bases from V and 4 bases from J, with 11 bases in between. The CDR3 extends over 15 amino acids. Germline V gene data show CDR1 as MNHEY and CDR2 as SVGAGI. The CDR3 is CASSYSQGSPDTQYF. CDR3 nucleotide sequence: TGTGCCAGCAGTTACTCCCAGGGTTCCCCAGATACGCAGTATTTT.

The chain uses TRBV5-5 and TRBJ1-4; D perhaps matches TRBD1 (6 bases). Germline values: CDR1 SGHKS, CDR2 YYEKEE (reference sequence). This CDR3 is 15 amino acids long. Trimming removed 1 base at V and 4 bases at J, with 11 bases between. This CDR3 reads CASSLRGSVNEKLFF. The CDR3 bases are TGTGCCAGCAGCTTGAGGGGGTCGGTTAATGAAAAACTGTTTTTT.

This clone was picked up a small number of times. The chain couples TRBV11-2 to TRBJ2-7; D is perhaps TRBD2 (6 bases). CDR1 SGHAT and CDR2 FQNNGV come from the germline V gene. The CDR3 runs 14 residues. Trimming took off 3 bases at V and 6 bases at J, with 15 bases between the two ends. The chain's CDR3 is CASSLLAAGAEQYF. In nucleotides, the CDR3 is TGTGCCAGCAGCTTGTTAGCGGCGGGCGCCGAGCAGTACTTC.